This paragraph covers one T cell receptor beta chain sequence. Its antigen remains unknown. This specimen comes from a study of CD8+ T cells in alopecia areata. On the study more broadly: A regimen of oral tofacitinib, 5 to 10 mg twice daily, was given to treated patients. Tofacitinib exposure lasted 6 to 18 months, followed by 6 months off drug. Broader study findings: Under tofacitinib, numerous expanded lesional clonotypes remained detectable in scalp and blood.

Treatment reported: oral pan-JAK inhibitor, 5-10 mg twice daily. Researchers took lesional scalp punch biopsies and peripheral blood from people who were alopecia areata patients. Sequencing used cDNA as its template, made by extracting RNA and reverse transcribing it. The data were produced by immunoSEQ multiplex PCR, yet TCRdb's version contains in-frame clones alone and is incomplete. The table shows some 180,000 clones, with roughly 50% occurring only once. Germline V CDR1 and CDR2: SGDLS, YYNGEE. The CDR3 has 14 amino acids. Trimming took off 2 bases at V and 3 bases at J, with 11 bases between the two ends.

The V call is TRBV9, the J call TRBJ1-1; D is ambiguous. The material was CD8+ T cells sorted from blood, obtained at week 24, from a patient treated with tofacitinib. The origin of this receptor is a human donor with alopecia areata. CDR3 in DNA: TGTGCCAGCAGCGTGGGCGGGTGGGACACTGAAGCTTTCTTT. It is translated as CASSVGGWDTEAFF.